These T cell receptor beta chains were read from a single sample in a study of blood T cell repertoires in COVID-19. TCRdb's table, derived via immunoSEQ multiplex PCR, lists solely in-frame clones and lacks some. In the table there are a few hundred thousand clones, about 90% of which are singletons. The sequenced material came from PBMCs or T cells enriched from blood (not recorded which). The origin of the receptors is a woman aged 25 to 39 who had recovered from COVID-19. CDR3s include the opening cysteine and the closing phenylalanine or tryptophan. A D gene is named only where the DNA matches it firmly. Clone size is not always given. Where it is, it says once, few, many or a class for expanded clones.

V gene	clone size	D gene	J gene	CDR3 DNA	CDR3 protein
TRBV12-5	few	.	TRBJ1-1	TGTGCTAGTGGATGGGGGGTTTACACTGAAGCTTTCTTT	CASGWGVYTEAFF
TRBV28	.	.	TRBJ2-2	TGTGCCAGCAGCCAAAACACCGGGGAGCTGTTTTTT	CASSQNTGELFF
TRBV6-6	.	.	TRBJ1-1	TGTGCCAGCAGCGACCGGGCAGCGGGCACTGAAGCTTTCTTT	CASSDRAAGTEAFF
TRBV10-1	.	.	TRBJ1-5	TGCGCCAGCAGTGAGTCGAGGTGGCAGCCCCAGCATTTT	CASSESRWQPQHF
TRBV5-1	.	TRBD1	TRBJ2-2	TGCGCCAGCAGCTCCCGGGACAGGGGCACCGGGGAGCTGTTTTTT	CASSSRDRGTGELFF
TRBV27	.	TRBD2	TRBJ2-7	TGTGCCAGCAGGTCGGGGGGGATTGAAGTGGTCGAGCAGTACTTC	CASRSGGIEVVEQYF
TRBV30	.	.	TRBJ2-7	TGTGCCTGGAGTAGGAGAGGGACTTCCTACGAGCAGTACTTC	CAWSRRGTSYEQYF
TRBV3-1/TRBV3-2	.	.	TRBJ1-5	TGTGCCAGCAGCCAAAAAGCGGGTCGCAATCAGCCCCAGCATTTT	CASSQKAGRNQPQHF
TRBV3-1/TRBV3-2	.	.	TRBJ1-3	TGTGCCACCAGCCAAGCCCAGGCCCACTCTGGAAACACCATATATTTT	CATSQAQAHSGNTIYF
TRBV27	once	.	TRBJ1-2	TGTGCCAGCAGTCCGGGGGAGGGCTATGGCTACACCTTC	CASSPGEGYGYTF
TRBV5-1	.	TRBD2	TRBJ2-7	TGCGCCAGCAGCTTGCTAGCGGGAGGGTCCTACGAGCAGTACTTC	CASSLLAGGSYEQYF
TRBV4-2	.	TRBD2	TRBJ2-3	TGTGCCAGCAGCCAAGATACTACGGGACTAGCGGGAGGAGTTCGAGCAGATACGCAGTATTTT	CASSQDTTGLAGGVRADTQYF
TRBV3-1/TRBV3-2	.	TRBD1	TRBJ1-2	TGTGCCAGCTCCCGGGACAGGGTCGATAACTATGGCTACACCTTC	CASSRDRVDNYGYTF
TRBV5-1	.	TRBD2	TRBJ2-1	TGCGCCAGCAGCTTGGGAGGCGGGAGTGGGTACAATGAGCAGTTCTTC	CASSLGGGSGYNEQFF
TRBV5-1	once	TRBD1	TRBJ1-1	TGCGCCAGCAGCCTCCAAGGGGGCGCAATTAGGCCAACTGAAGCTTTCTTT	CASSLQGGAIRPTEAFF
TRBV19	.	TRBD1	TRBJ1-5	TGTGCCAGTACTCAAGGGACAGCTCTTAGGACCAATCAGCCCCAGCATTTT	CASTQGTALRTNQPQHF
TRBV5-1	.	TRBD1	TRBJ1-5	TGCGCCAGCAGCTTGGCCGGGACAGGGGATGGTCAGCCCCAGCATTTT	CASSLAGTGDGQPQHF
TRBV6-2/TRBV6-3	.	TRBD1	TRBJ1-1	TGTGCCAGCAGTGACAGGGGGTCGAACACTGAAGCTTTCTTT	CASSDRGSNTEAFF
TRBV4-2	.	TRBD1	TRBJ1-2	TGTGCCAGCAGCCAAGTCGGGACAGGGGGTATTCACTTC	CASSQVGTGGIHF
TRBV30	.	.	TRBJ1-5	TGTGCCTGGAGTGCCCGGGGGGGCAGCCATAGCAATCAGCCCCAGCATTTT	CAWSARGGSHSNQPQHF
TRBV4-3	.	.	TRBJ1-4	TGCGCCAGCAGCGCCTACCCCGGGACACAAAATGAAAAACTGTTTTTT	CASSAYPGTQNEKLFF
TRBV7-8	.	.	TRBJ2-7	TGTGCCAGCACCGGGGGGACACCCTACGAGCAGTACTTC	CASTGGTPYEQYF
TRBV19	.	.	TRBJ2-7	TGTGCCAGTAGTATGGGACATTTTAGCTCCTACGAGCAGTACTTC	CASSMGHFSSYEQYF
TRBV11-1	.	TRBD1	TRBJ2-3	TGTGCCAGCAGCCAGAGACAGGGAATAACAGATACGCAGTATTTT	CASSQRQGITDTQYF
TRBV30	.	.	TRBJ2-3	TGTGCCTGGAGTGCCTCAACAGGGGGGGGGAGCACAGATACGCAGTATTTT	CAWSASTGGGSTDTQYF
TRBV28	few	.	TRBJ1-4	TGTGCCAGCAGTTTTCGTCAGGGGTATGAAAAACTGTTTTTT	CASSFRQGYEKLFF
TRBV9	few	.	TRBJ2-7	TGTGCCAGCAGCGTAGGGACTTACGAGCAGTACTTC	CASSVGTYEQYF
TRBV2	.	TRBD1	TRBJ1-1	TGTGCCAGCAGTGGGGACAGGAGGGTGAGTTGGAACACTGAAGCTTTCTTT	CASSGDRRVSWNTEAFF
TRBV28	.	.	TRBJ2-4	TGTGCCAGCCGCAATTTCGGGGATCCCAAAAACATTCAGTACTTC	CASRNFGDPKNIQYF
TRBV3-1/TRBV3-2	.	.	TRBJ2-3	TGTGCCAGCAGCCAAGGAAGCGGGCCTAGCACAGATACGCAGTATTTT	CASSQGSGPSTDTQYF
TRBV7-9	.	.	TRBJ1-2	TGTGCCAGCAGCGTGGGCTCGAACTATGGCTACACCTTC	CASSVGSNYGYTF
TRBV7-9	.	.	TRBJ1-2	TGTGCCAGCAGCCCCCCACCGGGACAAGGGAACTCCCTGCTATATGGCTACACCTTC	CASSPPPGQGNSLLYGYTF
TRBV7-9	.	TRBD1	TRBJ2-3	TGTGCCAGCAGCTCGGGACAGGGCCGACCGGATTTT	CASSSGQGRPDF
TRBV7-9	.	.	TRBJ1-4	TGTGCCAGCACAATATTTTCAACTAATGAAAAACTGTTTTTT	CASTIFSTNEKLFF
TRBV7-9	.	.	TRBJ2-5	TGTGCCAGCAGCTTTCGAGGGCCCCAAGAGACCCAGTACTTC	CASSFRGPQETQYF
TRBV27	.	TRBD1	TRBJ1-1	TGTGCCAGCAAAGGGACAGGCATGAACACTGAAGCTTTCTTT	CASKGTGMNTEAFF
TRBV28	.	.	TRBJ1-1	TGTGCCAGCAGTCCGCCTGGGGGGGGCGCTTTCTTT	CASSPPGGGAFF
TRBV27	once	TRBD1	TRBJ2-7	TGTGCCAGCAGTTTACGGCAGGGGGCCTACGAGCAGTACTTC	CASSLRQGAYEQYF
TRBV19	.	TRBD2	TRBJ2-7	TGTGCCAGTAGTACCCGGACTAGTACCAACAACGAGCAGTACTTC	CASSTRTSTNNEQYF
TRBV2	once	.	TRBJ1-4	TGTGCCAGCAGGCAATGGGTCAGGGCTGAAAAACTGTTTTTT	CASRQWVRAEKLFF
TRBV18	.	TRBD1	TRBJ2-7	TGTGCCAGCTCACCCCGGGACAGGGGTTACGAGCAGTACTTC	CASSPRDRGYEQYF
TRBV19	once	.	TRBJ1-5	TGTGCCAGTAGTCCCGCGTTGGACATGCTATGGGATCAGCCCCAGCATTTT	CASSPALDMLWDQPQHF
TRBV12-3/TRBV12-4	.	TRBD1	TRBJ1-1	TGTGCCAGCAGAAACGGACAGGGGGCTGAAGCTTTCTTT	CASRNGQGAEAFF
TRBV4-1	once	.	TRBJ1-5	TGCGCCAGCAGCCAAGATGTGAGCGGATTAAATCAGCCCCAGCATTTT	CASSQDVSGLNQPQHF
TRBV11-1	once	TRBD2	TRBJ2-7	TGTGCCAGCAGCTTTTTAGCGGGAGCGAGCTCCTACGAGCAGTACTTC	CASSFLAGASSYEQYF
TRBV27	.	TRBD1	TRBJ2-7	TGTGCCAGCAGTTTAGGACAGGGGGACTACGAGCAGTACTTC	CASSLGQGDYEQYF
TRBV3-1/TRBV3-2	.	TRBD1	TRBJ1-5	TGTGCCAGCAGCCAAAGGGGGCCGGCGCAGCCCCAGCATTTT	CASSQRGPAQPQHF
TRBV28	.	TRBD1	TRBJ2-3	TGTGCCAGCAGTGCGTACGGGACAGCTACAGATACGCAGTATTTT	CASSAYGTATDTQYF
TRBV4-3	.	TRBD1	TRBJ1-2	TGCGCCAGCAGCCAAGATATCCCACAGGGGGCTATGGGCTACACCTTC	CASSQDIPQGAMGYTF
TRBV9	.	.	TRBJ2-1	TGTGCCAGCAGCGTAGGGGCAGACTACAATGAGCAGTTCTTC	CASSVGADYNEQFF